This T cell receptor (beta chain) was found in a study of T cell responses to AZD1222 COVID-19 vaccine. Overall study findings and caveats: There were repertoire samples only from the period after the peak T cell response. Donors skewed white British and female; clonal diversity was possibly underestimated.

Timing groups of about 4 and about 12 weeks for second doses were pooled. In regard to this clone: Its antigen is not identified.

Measured with immunoSEQ multiplex PCR; TCRdb has only the in-frame clones, and not every one. Of about 180,000 clones in the sample, about 90% were seen once. From germline, CDR1 is SGDLS and CDR2 YYNGEE. V lost 3 bases and J 2 bases, leaving 21 bases between the germline ends. The CDR3 is made up of 17 amino acids. The sample was peripheral blood, taken 28 days after the second AZD1222 dose. This TCR came from an adult who received the AZD1222 COVID-19 vaccine. This chain uses TRBV9 with TRBJ2-7; possibly TRBD2 for D (7 bases). The CDR3 nucleotides read TGTGCCAGCAGCGGGCCTTTGGGCGGGGGCCAACCCTACGAGCAGTACTTC. It codes for CASSGPLGGGQPYEQYF. The entire variable domain, with the rest obtained from reference TRBV9 and TRBJ2-7, is as follows: DSGVTQTPKHLITATGQRVTLRCSPRSGDLSVYWYQQSLDQGLQFLIQYYNGEERAKGNILERFSAQQFPDLHSELNLSSLELGDSALYFCASSGPLGGGQPYEQYFGPGTRLTVT.